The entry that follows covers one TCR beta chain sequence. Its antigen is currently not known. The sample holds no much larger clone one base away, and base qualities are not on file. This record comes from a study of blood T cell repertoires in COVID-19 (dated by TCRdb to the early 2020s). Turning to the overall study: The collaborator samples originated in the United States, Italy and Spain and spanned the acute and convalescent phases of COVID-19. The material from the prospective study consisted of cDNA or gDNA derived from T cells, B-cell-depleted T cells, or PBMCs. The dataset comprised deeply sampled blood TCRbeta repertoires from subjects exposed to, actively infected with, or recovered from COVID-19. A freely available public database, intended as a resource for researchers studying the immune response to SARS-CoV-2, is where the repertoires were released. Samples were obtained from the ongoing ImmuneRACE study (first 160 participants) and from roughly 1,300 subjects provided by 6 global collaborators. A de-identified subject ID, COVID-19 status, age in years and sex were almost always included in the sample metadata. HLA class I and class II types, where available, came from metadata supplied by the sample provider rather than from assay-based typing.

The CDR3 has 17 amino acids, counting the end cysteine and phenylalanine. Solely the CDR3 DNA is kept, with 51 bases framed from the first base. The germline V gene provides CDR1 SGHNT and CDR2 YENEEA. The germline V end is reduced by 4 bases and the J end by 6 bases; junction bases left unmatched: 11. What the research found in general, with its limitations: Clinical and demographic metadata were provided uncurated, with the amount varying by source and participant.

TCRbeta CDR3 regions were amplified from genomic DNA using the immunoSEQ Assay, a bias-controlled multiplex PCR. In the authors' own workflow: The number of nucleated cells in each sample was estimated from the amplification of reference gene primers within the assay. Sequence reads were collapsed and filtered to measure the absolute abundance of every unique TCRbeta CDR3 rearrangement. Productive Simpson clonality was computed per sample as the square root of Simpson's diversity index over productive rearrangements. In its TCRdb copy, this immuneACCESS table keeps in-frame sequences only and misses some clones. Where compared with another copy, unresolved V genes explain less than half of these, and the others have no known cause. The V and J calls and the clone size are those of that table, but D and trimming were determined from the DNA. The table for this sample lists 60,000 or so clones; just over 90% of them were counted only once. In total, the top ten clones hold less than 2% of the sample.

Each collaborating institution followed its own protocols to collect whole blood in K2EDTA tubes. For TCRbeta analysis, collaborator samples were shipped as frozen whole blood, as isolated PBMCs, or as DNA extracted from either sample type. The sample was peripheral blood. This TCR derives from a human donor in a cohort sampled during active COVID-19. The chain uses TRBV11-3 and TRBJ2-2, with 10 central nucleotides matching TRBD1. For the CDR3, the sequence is CASSSLDRGPSAGELFF. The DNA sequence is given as TGTGCCAGCAGCTCCCTAGACAGGGGGCCTTCGGCCGGGGAGCTGTTTTTT.